These 18 T cell receptor beta chains came from one sample sequenced in a study of early T cells in non-severe SARS-CoV-2 infection. TCRdb redid the calling of the 5' RACE reads with MiXCR, one entry per CDR3 protein. The sample holds tens of thousands of distinct CDR3 sequences, about 14% seen once. Here the sequenced sample was whole blood, taken at baseline. The receptors come from an adult who was a healthcare worker with PCR-confirmed SARS-CoV-2 infection or an uninfected control (not recorded which).

This chain joins TRBV5-1 and TRBJ2-1; no firm D call. In germline, CDR1 is SGHRS, CDR2 YFSETQ. V lost 3 bases, J lost 4 bases, and 14 bases lay in between. CDR3 size: 15 residues. The chain's CDR3 is CASSSSSPLYNEQFF. CDR3 nucleotide sequence: TGCGCCAGCAGCTCTAGTTCGCCCCTTTACAATGAGCAGTTCTTC. The full variable domain, completed using reference TRBV5-1 and TRBJ2-1, is KAGVTQTPRYLIKTRGQQVTLSCSPISGHRSVSWYQQTPGQGLQFLFEYFSETQRNKGNFPGRFSGRQFSNSRSEMNVSTLELGDSALYLCASSSSSPLYNEQFFGPGTRLTVL.

The rearrangement uses TRBV11-2 and TRBJ2-1, with 10 bases that match TRBD2. Germline CDR1 reads SGHAT; CDR2 reads FQNNGV. The CDR3 contains 15 residues. Trimming cost V 6 bases and J 8 bases; bases outside gene matches: 10. The CDR3 DNA reads TGTGCCAGCAGTCCGGGGAGCGGGAGGGGCGATGAGCAGTTCTTC. It specifies CASSPGSGRGDEQFF. Looking up the rest from reference TRBV11-2 and TRBJ2-1 gives the full variable domain: EAGVAQSPRYKIIEKRQSVAFWCNPISGHATLYWYQQILGQGPKLLIQFQNNGVVDDSQLPKDRFSAERLKGVDSTLKIQPAKLEDSAVYLCASSPGSGRGDEQFFGPGTRLTVL.

This clonotype was recorded a few times. The CDR3 coding sequence is TGTGCCGGGACAGGGGGACTCTCCTACGAGCAGTACTTC. Residues: CAGTGGLSYEQYF. This rearrangement joins TRBV2 to TRBJ2-7, with TRBD1 matching over 11 bases. Germline V gene data show CDR1 as SNHLY and CDR2 as FYNNEI. The CDR3 has 13 amino acids. V lost 11 bases to trimming and J lost 0 bases; unmatched junction nucleotides: 3.

In this sample, this clonotype turned up many times. The J gene is TRBJ2-2, the V gene TRBV28, with D maybe TRBD2 (5 bases). This CDR3 is 17 amino acids long. The germline V and J ends were trimmed by 6 bases and 2 bases, with 19 bases remaining between them. Germline V lookup: CDR1 MDHEN, CDR2 SYDVKM. Here the CDR3 reads CASSRRRPRVNTGELFF. The CDR3 DNA reads as TGTGCCAGCAGCCGCCGAAGGCCGAGGGTAAACACCGGGGAGCTGTTTTTT.

The V and J genes are TRBV5-1 and TRBJ1-3, with no clear D. Germline V lookup: CDR1 SGHRS, CDR2 YFSETQ. The CDR3 contains 14 residues. The germline V and J ends were trimmed by 2 bases and 0 bases, with 6 bases remaining between them. The CDR3 region has the DNA TGCGCCAGCAGCTTAAGAGACTCTGGAAACACCATATATTTT. It codes for CASSLRDSGNTIYF.

This clonotype has a handful of counts. V gene TRBV5-1 combines with J gene TRBJ1-5; no firm D call. Germline CDR1 reads SGHRS; CDR2 reads YFSETQ. The CDR3 has 15 residues. The V gene lost 5 bases and the J gene lost 0 bases, with 12 bases spanning the gap. The CDR3 loop reads CASRTGPYSNQPQHF. For the CDR3, the DNA is TGCGCCAGCAGGACTGGGCCATATAGCAATCAGCCCCAGCATTTT. The complete variable domain, with remaining parts taken from reference TRBV5-1 and TRBJ1-5, reads KAGVTQTPRYLIKTRGQQVTLSCSPISGHRSVSWYQQTPGQGLQFLFEYFSETQRNKGNFPGRFSGRQFSNSRSEMNVSTLELGDSALYLCASRTGPYSNQPQHFGDGTRLSIL.

V and J are TRBV5-4 and TRBJ1-2; 7 nucleotides align to TRBD1. Trimming at V came to 3 bases and at J to 4 bases, leaving 9 bases not matched to a gene. This CDR3 spans 15 amino acids. In germline, CDR1 is SGHNT, CDR2 YYREEE (reference sequence). DNA of the CDR3: TGTGCCAGCAGCTCGATACAGGGGATTAGCTATGGCTACACCTTC. Residues: CASSSIQGISYGYTF.

This clonotype was observed at least ten times. The V and J genes are TRBV7-3 and TRBJ2-2; 9 positions match TRBD2. Germline-derived CDR1 and CDR2 are SGHTA and FQGTGA. The CDR3 consists of 15 residues. Germline trimming cut 3 bases from V and 7 bases from J; bases unmatched to any gene: 6. DNA for the CDR3: TGTGCCAGCAGCTTTGGCCTAGCGGGAATCGGGGAGCTGTTTTTT. This translates into CASSFGLAGIGELFF.

The J gene is TRBJ1-5, the V gene TRBV28, with a tentative D call TRBD1 (5 bases). The germline V and J ends were trimmed by 10 bases and 0 bases, with 13 bases remaining between them. Per germline, CDR1 MDHEN and CDR2 SYDVKM. The CDR3 has 14 amino acids. The CDR3 sequence is CATHGGYSNQPQHF. In nucleotides, the CDR3 is TGTGCCACCCATGGGGGTTATAGCAATCAGCCCCAGCATTTT.

The table lists this clonotype with a few counts. The rearrangement links TRBV5-1 to TRBJ2-3; D is tentatively TRBD1 or TRBD2 (5 bases each). Trimming removed 2 bases from V and 2 bases from J, with 15 bases in between. CDR1 SGHRS and CDR2 YFSETQ come from the germline V gene. CDR3 length: 16 residues. The CDR3 sequence is CASSFQAVGTTDTQYF. The CDR3 DNA sequence: TGCGCCAGCAGCTTCCAAGCTGTGGGGACCACAGATACGCAGTATTTT.

V is TRBV7-2 and J is TRBJ2-7; D gene uncertain. Trimming pared 5 bases from V and 3 bases from J, leaving 8 bases between. Germline assignment: CDR1 SGHTA and CDR2 FQGNSA. The CDR3 consists of 12 residues. The CDR3 nucleotides are TGTGCCAGCAGCAGCGTGGGCTACGAGCAGTACTTC. Translating it yields CASSSVGYEQYF.

This clonotype has a count of ten or more. The rearrangement uses TRBV12-3 or TRBV12-4 and TRBJ2-7; no definite D call. The CDR3 extends over 11 amino acids. V was trimmed by 8 bases and J by 6 bases, leaving 11 bases between them. CDR3 DNA sequence: TGTGCCAGCTCCCAAGTCGGCGAGCAGTACTTC. Translating gives CASSQVGEQYF.

This clonotype was observed a few times. The genes are TRBV10-1 and TRBJ2-4; D might be TRBD2 (5 bases). The germline V and J ends were trimmed by 10 bases and 6 bases, with 10 bases remaining between them. CDR1 is WNHNN and CDR2 is SYGVQD in the germline V gene (reference sequence). The CDR3 contains 11 residues. CDR3 DNA: TGCGCCACCAGCGAGGGAAACATTCAGTACTTC. Translation gives CATSEGNIQYF.

This clonotype was counted a few times. The rearrangement links TRBV28 to TRBJ2-7; possible D gene TRBD1, 5 bases. The CDR3 spans 15 residues. V was pared by 3 bases and J by 1 base, with 13 bases between. The germline CDR1 and CDR2 sequences are MDHEN and SYDVKM. The CDR3 protein is CASSFGRVGSYEQYF. The DNA of the CDR3 is TGTGCCAGCAGTTTCGGCAGGGTAGGGTCCTACGAGCAGTACTTC.

This chain links TRBV2 with TRBJ2-7, with 8 nucleotides matching TRBD2. CDR3 length: 15 residues. V was clipped by 3 bases and J by 0 bases; unmatched bases: 4. Germline V gives CDR1 SNHLY, CDR2 FYNNEI. In DNA, the CDR3 is TGTGCCAGCAGTGAGGTAGCGGGAAGCTCCTACGAGCAGTACTTC. It specifies CASSEVAGSSYEQYF.

This sequence joins TRBV6-6 and TRBJ2-7; 10 bases align to TRBD2. Trimming removed 1 base from V and 0 bases from J; junction bases left unmatched: 6. Germline CDR1 and CDR2: MNHNY and SVGAGI (reference sequence). The CDR3 consists of 17 residues. Here the CDR3 reads CASSYYLSGRPSYEQYF. In DNA, the CDR3 is TGTGCCAGCAGTTACTACCTTAGCGGGAGGCCCTCCTACGAGCAGTACTTC.

The gene calls are TRBV6-5 and TRBJ2-7; 10 bases map to TRBD1. The ends lost 2 bases at V and 4 bases at J; junction bases unmatched: 5. The CDR3 runs to 15 residues. Germline V gene data show CDR1 as MNHEY and CDR2 as SVGAGI. The CDR3 region is CASSYDRGLLYEQYF. The CDR3 DNA is TGTGCCAGCAGTTACGACAGGGGGCTATTGTACGAGCAGTACTTC.

J is TRBJ1-6 and V is TRBV3-1; D gene unclear. The CDR3 totals 14 residues. Per the germline V gene, CDR1 is LGHDT and CDR2 is YNNKEL (reference sequence). V lost 4 bases, J lost 7 bases, and 11 bases lay in between. The CDR3 nucleotides are TGTGCCAGCAGCCCCCTGGTGGCAAATTCACCCCTCCACTTT. Protein sequence: CASSPLVANSPLHF.